The sequence of this TCR beta chain was determined in a study of patients and donors after allogeneic stem cell transplantation (dated by TCRdb to the early 2020s). Cut back by 6 bases and 0 bases, the V and J ends lie 9 bases apart. The CDR3 measures 15 amino acids from cysteine to phenylalanine. Only the CDR3 region is kept as DNA, spanning 45 bases read in frame from base 1. Library creation used RT-PCR. TCRdb shows the sequencer as NextSeq 550. The public reads were reanalyzed by TCRdb: fastp trimming at Q25, MiXCR alignment, in-frame beta chains only. Records with the same CDR3 protein are collapsed into one entry carrying the most frequent genes and DNA. Here the sample has approximately 160,000 distinct CDR3 sequences; 30% occur a single time. In total, the top ten clones hold approximately 3.5% of the sample. As for this clonotype: This receptor's antigen is unknown. Per-base quality was not reported, and no clone a single base away is much larger than it.

This clonotype originated in a human donor who was either an allogeneic HSCT recipient or a stem cell or donor lymphocyte infusion donor (not recorded which). It is not recorded whose cells these are; they may come from a transplant donor. Recombination joined TRBV12-3 or TRBV12-4 with TRBJ2-6, with TRBD1 tentatively as D gene (5 bases match). Sequencing input: blood, either unsorted or a sorted T cell fraction (not recorded which). This receptor carries the CDR3 CASSDSISGANVLTF. The nucleotide sequence reads as follows: TGTGCCAGCAGCGACAGTATCTCTGGGGCCAACGTCCTGACTTTC.